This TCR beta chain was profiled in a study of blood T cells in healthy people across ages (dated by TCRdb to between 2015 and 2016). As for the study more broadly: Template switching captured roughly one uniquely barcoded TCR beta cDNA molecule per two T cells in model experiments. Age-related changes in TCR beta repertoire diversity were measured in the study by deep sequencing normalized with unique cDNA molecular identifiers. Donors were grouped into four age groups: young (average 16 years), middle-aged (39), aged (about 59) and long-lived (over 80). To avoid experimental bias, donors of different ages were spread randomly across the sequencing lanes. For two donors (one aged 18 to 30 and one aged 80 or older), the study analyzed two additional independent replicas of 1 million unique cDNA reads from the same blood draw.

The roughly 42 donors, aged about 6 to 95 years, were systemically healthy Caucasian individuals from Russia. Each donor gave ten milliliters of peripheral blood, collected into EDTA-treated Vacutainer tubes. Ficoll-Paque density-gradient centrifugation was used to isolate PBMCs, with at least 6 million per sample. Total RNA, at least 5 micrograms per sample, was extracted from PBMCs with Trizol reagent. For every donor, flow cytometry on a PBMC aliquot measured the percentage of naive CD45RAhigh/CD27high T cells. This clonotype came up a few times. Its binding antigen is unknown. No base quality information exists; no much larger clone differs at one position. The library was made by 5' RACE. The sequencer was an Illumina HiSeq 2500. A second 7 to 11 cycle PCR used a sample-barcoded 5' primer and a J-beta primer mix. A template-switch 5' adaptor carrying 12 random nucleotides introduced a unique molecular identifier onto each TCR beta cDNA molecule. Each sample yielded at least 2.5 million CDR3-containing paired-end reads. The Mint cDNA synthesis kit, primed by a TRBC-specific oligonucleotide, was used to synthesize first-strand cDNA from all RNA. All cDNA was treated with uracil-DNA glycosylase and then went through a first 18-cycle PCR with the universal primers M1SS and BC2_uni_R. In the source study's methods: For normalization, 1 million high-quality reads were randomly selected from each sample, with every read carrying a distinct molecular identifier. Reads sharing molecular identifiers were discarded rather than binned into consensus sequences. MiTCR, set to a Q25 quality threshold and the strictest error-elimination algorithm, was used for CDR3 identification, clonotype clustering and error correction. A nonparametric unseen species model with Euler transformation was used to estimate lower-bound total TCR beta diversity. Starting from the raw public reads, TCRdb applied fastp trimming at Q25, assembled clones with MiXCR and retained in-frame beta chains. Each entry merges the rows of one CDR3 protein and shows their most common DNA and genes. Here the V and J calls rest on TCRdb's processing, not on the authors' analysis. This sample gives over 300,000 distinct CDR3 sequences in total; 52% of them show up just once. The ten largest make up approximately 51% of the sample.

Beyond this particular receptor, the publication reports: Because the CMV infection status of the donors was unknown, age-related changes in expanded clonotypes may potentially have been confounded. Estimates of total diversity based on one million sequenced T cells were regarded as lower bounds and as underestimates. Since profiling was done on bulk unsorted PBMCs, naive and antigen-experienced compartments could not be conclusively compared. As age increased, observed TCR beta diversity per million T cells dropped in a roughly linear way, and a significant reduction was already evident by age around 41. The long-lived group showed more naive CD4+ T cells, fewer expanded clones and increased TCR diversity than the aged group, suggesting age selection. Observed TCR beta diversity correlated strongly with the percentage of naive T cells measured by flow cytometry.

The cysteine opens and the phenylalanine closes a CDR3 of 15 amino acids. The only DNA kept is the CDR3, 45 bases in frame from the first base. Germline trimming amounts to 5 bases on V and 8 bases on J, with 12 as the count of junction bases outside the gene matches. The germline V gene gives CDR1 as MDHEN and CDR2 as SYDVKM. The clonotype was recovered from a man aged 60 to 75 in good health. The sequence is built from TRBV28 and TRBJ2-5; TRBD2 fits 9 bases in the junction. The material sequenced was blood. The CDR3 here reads CASSAPLSGSKTQYF. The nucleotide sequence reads TGTGCCAGCAGTGCCCCCCTTAGCGGGAGCAAAACCCAGTACTTC.